The clone carrying this T cell receptor beta chain was seen a handful of times. What it recognizes is unknown. The data were taken from a study of CD8 T cells in ankylosing spondylitis. The study, taken as a whole, reports: Seemingly distinctive of ankylosing spondylitis blood was a TCR beta motif formed by eight highly homologous variants.

MiXCR, applied by TCRdb to the 5' RACE reads, yields one record per CDR3 protein. The profile shows roughly 370,000 distinct CDR3 sequences, around 20% of them singletons. The TCR originated in a male donor with ankylosing spondylitis. The sample was blood, either unsorted or a sorted T cell fraction (not recorded which).

For the CDR3, the DNA is TGTGCCAGCAGTGCAGCTAGCGGGACAAGCACAGATACGCAGTATTTT. This gives the protein CASSAASGTSTDTQYF. The genes are TRBV28 and TRBJ2-3, with 9 bases identical to TRBD2. V lost 5 bases to trimming and J lost 0 bases; unmatched junction nucleotides: 6. Germline values: CDR1 MDHEN, CDR2 SYDVKM. The CDR3 contains 16 residues.